The next 20 T cell receptor beta chains were all read from a single sample in a study of T-cell memory formation after mild COVID-19. A single record per CDR3 protein comes from TCRdb applying MiXCR to the 5' RACE reads. This sample has about 350,000 distinct CDR3 sequences; less than 25% occur once, and the top ten carry around a fifth. Input material: PBMCs or a T cell subset sorted from them (not recorded which). Receptors originate from a man aged 18 to 29 who had mild COVID-19 (a few samples of this study predate the infection). Cell type and time point are not known.

Only a few counts were recorded for this clonotype. This chain joins TRBV5-1 and TRBJ2-5; 8 nucleotides agree with TRBD2. J lost 3 bases, V lost 4 bases, and 8 bases had no gene match. There are 15 residues in the CDR3. Per the germline V gene, CDR1 is SGHRS and CDR2 is YFSETQ. CDR3 nucleotides: TGCGCCAGCAGCATGGGACTAGTGAACAAAGAGACCCAGTACTTC. This encodes CASSMGLVNKETQYF. Together with reference TRBV5-1 and TRBJ2-5, the CDR3 gives the full variable domain: KAGVTQTPRYLIKTRGQQVTLSCSPISGHRSVSWYQQTPGQGLQFLFEYFSETQRNKGNFPGRFSGRQFSNSRSEMNVSTLELGDSALYLCASSMGLVNKETQYFGPGTRLLVL.

There are a few counts of this clonotype. The V and J genes are TRBV7-9 and TRBJ1-1; D gene ambiguous. V was shortened by 5 bases and J by 6 bases, with 13 bases between the two germline ends. This CDR3 is 13 amino acids long. Germline values: CDR1 SEHNR, CDR2 FQNEAQ (reference sequence). CDR3 amino acids: CASSPSWVAEAFF. The CDR3 nucleotides read TGTGCCAGCAGCCCCAGTTGGGTAGCTGAAGCTTTCTTT.

This clonotype was counted at least ten times. This chain joins TRBV7-2 and TRBJ1-3; D is perhaps TRBD1 (6 bases). Trimming pared 5 bases from V and 0 bases from J, leaving 14 bases between. This CDR3 region has 16 residues. Per germline, CDR1 SGHTA and CDR2 FQGNSA. For the CDR3, the DNA is TGTGCCAGCAGCCCCCGACAGGTTCGCTCTGGAAACACCATATATTTT. It encodes CASSPRQVRSGNTIYF.

This chain uses TRBV10-3 with TRBJ1-1; no clear D gene. Trimming took off 4 bases at V and 9 bases at J, with 15 bases between the two ends. There are 13 residues in the CDR3. The germline gives CDR1 ENHRY, CDR2 SYGVKD. Written as DNA, the CDR3 is TGTGCCATCAGTGGGGGAGGGAGCAGGAAAGCTTTCTTT. It specifies CAISGGGSRKAFF.

The genes are TRBV5-1 and TRBJ2-3; a possible D gene is TRBD1 (6 bases). This CDR3 is built from 14 residues. V gave up 7 bases and J gave up 4 bases, with 16 bases separating them. Germline CDR1 SGHRS, CDR2 YFSETQ. The chain's CDR3 is CASGRTGNPDTQYF. In nucleotides, the CDR3 is TGCGCCAGCGGTAGAACAGGGAATCCAGATACGCAGTATTTT.

The rearrangement uses TRBV5-1 and TRBJ1-3; no definite D call. This CDR3 has 14 amino acids. Germline assignment: CDR1 SGHRS and CDR2 YFSETQ. The V end lost 2 bases, the J end lost 2 bases, and 8 bases lay between the germline ends. CDR3 DNA: TGCGCCAGCAGCTTTGGTCAGACTGGAAACACCATATATTTT. This codes for CASSFGQTGNTIYF.

The CDR3 is CASSQVGQTLTDTQYF. In DNA form, the CDR3 reads TGCGCCAGCAGCCAAGTTGGGCAAACCCTCACAGATACGCAGTATTTT. This chain joins TRBV4-3 and TRBJ2-3; D gene unclear. Trimming pared 1 base from V and 2 bases from J, leaving 13 bases between. The V gene's germline CDR1 is LGHNA and CDR2 YSLEER. The CDR3 consists of 16 residues.

The chain uses TRBV5-1 and TRBJ1-2; no firm D call. CDR1 and CDR2 from the germline V gene are SGHRS and YFSETQ. This CDR3 has 15 amino acids. The V end lost 0 bases, the J end lost 6 bases, and 15 bases lay between the germline ends. DNA for the CDR3: TGCGCCAGCAGCTTGGCCAAAGGGAGCAGCGATGGCTACACCTTC. This sequence encodes CASSLAKGSSDGYTF.

This rearrangement joins TRBV5-1 to TRBJ2-3, with 9 bases fitting TRBD2. Trimming at V came to 4 bases and at J to 6 bases, leaving 15 bases not matched to a gene. The CDR3 contains 17 residues. CDR1 and CDR2 from the germline V gene are SGHRS and YFSETQ. CDR3 in amino acids: CASSPGGPAGGPDTQYF. As DNA, the CDR3 is TGCGCCAGCAGCCCGGGTGGTCCAGCGGGGGGCCCCGATACGCAGTATTTT.

Only a few counts were recorded for this clonotype. This rearrangement joins TRBV19 to TRBJ1-1, with TRBD1 matching over 12 bases. This CDR3 is built from 14 residues. Germline CDR1 is LNHDA and CDR2 is SQIVND (reference sequence). V was pared by 6 bases and J by 2 bases, with 1 base of the junction left unmatched. The CDR3 DNA is TGTGCCAGTAGGGGGACAGGGGGCAACACTGAAGCTTTCTTT. Residues: CASRGTGGNTEAFF.

The gene calls are TRBV5-1 and TRBJ2-7; unclear D gene. CDR3 length: 13 amino acids. V dropped 0 bases and J dropped 3 bases, with 7 bases sitting between them. The germline V gene encodes CDR1 SGHRS and CDR2 YFSETQ. CDR3 protein: CASSLGVGYEQYF. The CDR3 region has the DNA TGCGCCAGCAGCTTGGGGGTCGGCTACGAGCAGTACTTC.

The chain joins TRBV12-3 or TRBV12-4 to TRBJ2-1; no firm D call. V was clipped by 2 bases and J by 2 bases, with 4 bases between them. The CDR3 has 13 amino acids. The CDR3 DNA is TGTGCCAGCAGTTTATACGCCTACAATGAGCAGTTCTTC. Translation: CASSLYAYNEQFF.

This clonotype was counted only a few times. V gene TRBV5-4 combines with J gene TRBJ2-1, with a tentative D call TRBD2 (6 bases). Trimming shortened V by 6 bases and J by 10 bases, and 14 bases separated the two germline ends. Germline-derived CDR1 and CDR2 are SGHNT and YYREEE (reference sequence). This CDR3 spans 12 amino acids. The CDR3 nucleotides read TGTGCCAGCATGGGACTGGCGAGCGAGCAGTTCTTC. It codes for CASMGLASEQFF.

This chain connects TRBV20-1 to TRBJ2-4; TRBD1 might be the D (5 bases). CDR1 is DFQATT and CDR2 is SNEGSKA in the germline V gene (reference sequence). There are 13 residues in the CDR3. The V and J ends lost 0 bases and 7 bases respectively, with 10 bases between them. The CDR3: CSARDRAGNIQYF. DNA for the CDR3: TGCAGTGCTAGAGATCGCGCAGGGAACATTCAGTACTTC.

This clonotype was picked up a small number of times. The chain combines TRBV25-1 with TRBJ2-3; D is perhaps TRBD2 (6 bases). This CDR3 has 15 residues. Germline lookup yields CDR1 MGHDK and CDR2 SYGVNS. V lost 3 bases to trimming and J lost 4 bases, with 14 bases between them. CDR3 amino acids: CASSDPGLRADTQYF. Written as DNA, the CDR3 is TGTGCCAGCAGTGACCCGGGACTGCGAGCAGATACGCAGTATTTT.

The chain combines TRBV18 with TRBJ1-1; a weak D match, TRBD1 (5 bases). The CDR3 has 14 residues. Deletions cut 6 bases from V and 4 bases from J, with 15 bases between. Germline lookup yields CDR1 KGHSH and CDR2 LQKENI. The CDR3 sequence is CASSFNNGGTEAFF. In DNA, the CDR3 is TGTGCCAGCTCCTTCAACAACGGGGGCACTGAAGCTTTCTTT.

The genes are TRBV18 and TRBJ2-2, with a tentative D call TRBD1 (6 bases). Germline CDR1 is KGHSH and CDR2 is LQKENI. V lost 3 bases and J 4 bases, leaving 9 bases between the germline ends. The CDR3 is 14 amino acids. For the CDR3, the DNA is TGTGCCAGCTCACCCACACAGGGCACCGGGGAGCTGTTTTTT. Translation gives CASSPTQGTGELFF.

This clonotype showed up just a few times. The chain is built from TRBV7-9 and TRBJ2-2; maybe TRBD1 (5 bases). This CDR3 is built from 16 residues. CDR1 is SEHNR, CDR2 FQNEAQ, per germline (reference sequence). The ends were cut back, 5 bases at V and 2 bases at J, with 15 bases in the middle. CDR3 bases: TGTGCCAGCAGCACCGGCAGGGCTCGTAACACCGGGGAGCTGTTTTTT. It translates to CASSTGRARNTGELFF.

In this sample, this clonotype turned up many times. This rearrangement joins TRBV5-1 to TRBJ1-2; D is perhaps TRBD1 (5 bases). Germline CDR1 and CDR2: SGHRS and YFSETQ. There are 15 residues in the CDR3. V lost 2 bases and J 6 bases, leaving 17 bases between the germline ends. The CDR3 DNA is TGCGCCAGCAGCTTTGGCGCAGGGCAAGGAAATGGCTACACCTTC. Translation: CASSFGAGQGNGYTF. The full variable domain, completed using reference TRBV5-1 and TRBJ1-2, is KAGVTQTPRYLIKTRGQQVTLSCSPISGHRSVSWYQQTPGQGLQFLFEYFSETQRNKGNFPGRFSGRQFSNSRSEMNVSTLELGDSALYLCASSFGAGQGNGYTFGSGTRLTVV.

The rearrangement links TRBV6-5 to TRBJ1-1; maybe TRBD1 (5 bases). Trimming took 6 bases from V and 0 from J, leaving 17 bases between them. Germline V gene lookup returns CDR1 MNHEY and CDR2 SVGAGI. CDR3 length: 16 amino acids. CDR3 residues: CASSWLGAFMNTEAFF. In DNA form, the CDR3 reads TGTGCCAGCAGCTGGCTAGGGGCGTTCATGAACACTGAAGCTTTCTTT.